This T cell receptor beta chain was identified during a study of cytomegalovirus exposure and HLA in healthy donors. This clone appeared a few times. The germline V and J ends were trimmed by 6 bases and 1 base, with 12 bases remaining between them. This CDR3 spans 13 amino acids. CDR1 is SQVTM, CDR2 ANQGSEA, per germline. Researchers ran the PCR with 60 Vbeta and 13 Jbeta primers. Original processing notes: Unique TCR beta chains numbered about 72 million in a later analysis, with roughly 9.9 million shared. Assay used: immunoSEQ multiplex PCR; TCRdb lists only in-frame clones, some missing. D and trimming were read from the DNA, whereas the V and J calls and clone size are those reported in that table. This table holds about 160,000 clones, around four fifths found once.

Sequenced material: PBMCs. This receptor was identified in a girl aged 2 to 10 in good health and CMV-seropositive. This chain links TRBV29-1 with TRBJ1-2; tentative D call: TRBD1 (6 bases). CDR3 DNA: TGCAGCGTGACAGGATACCGTAACTATGGCTACACCTTC. It specifies CSVTGYRNYGYTF.